Following are 7 T cell receptor beta chains from one sample sequenced in a study of metastatic and nonmetastatic thyroid tumors. No treatment had been given to any patient before thyroid surgery. TCRdb re-called the PCR reads through MiXCR. This table has 20,000 to 25,000 clones, approximately 16% appearing once. Source material: tumor tissue. The source of these receptors is a female donor with papillary thyroid cancer or a benign thyroid nodule (not recorded which). Some clones in this sample may be carry-over from other donors' samples.

This clone was counted many times. The rearrangement uses TRBV12-3 or TRBV12-4 and TRBJ1-5; 8 bases are shared with TRBD1. CDR3 length: 16 amino acids. V was pared by 5 bases and J by 1 base, with 7 bases of the junction left unmatched. In nucleotides, the CDR3 is TGTGCCAGCAGTCCTAGGACAGGGATGAGCAATCAGCCCCAGCATTTT. Translated: CASSPRTGMSNQPQHF.

J is TRBJ2-4 and V is TRBV20-1, with D perhaps given as TRBD1 or TRBD2 (6 bases each). CDR1 and CDR2 from the germline V gene are DFQATT and SNEGSKA (reference sequence). The CDR3 runs 16 residues. Trimming left V 5 bases short and J 7 bases short, with 24 bases between. The DNA for the CDR3 is TGCAGTGCTCGACCGATGGACGGGGGCTTTTTGAACATTCAGTACTTC. This translates into CSARPMDGGFLNIQYF.

CDR3 coding DNA: TGTGCCAGCAGCTTATGGGAAGGAATGAACACTGAAGCTTTCTTT. Amino acid sequence: CASSLWEGMNTEAFF. The rearrangement uses TRBV7-8 and TRBJ1-1, with no clear D. This CDR3 comprises 15 residues. The germline V gene has CDR1 SGHVS and CDR2 FQNEAQ. V was pared by 2 bases and J by 0 bases, with 10 bases between.

Within the sample, this clone is medium-sized. The chain has TRBV5-6 and TRBJ2-3; D gene uncertain. Germline V gene data show CDR1 as SGHDT and CDR2 as YYEEEE. V lost 0 bases and J lost 2, with 19 bases in between. CDR3 length equals 18 residues. The CDR3 DNA is TGTGCCAGCAGCTTGGATTCCGGTTTGTCCTTTTTCACAGATACGCAGTATTTT. This gives the protein CASSLDSGLSFFTDTQYF.

This clone was seen at least ten times. The chain uses TRBV9 and TRBJ1-2, with a weak D call TRBD1 (6 bases). The CDR3 loop spans 15 amino acids. Trimming shortened V by 3 bases and J by 7 bases, and 19 bases separated the two germline ends. Germline CDR1 SGDLS, CDR2 YYNGEE. The CDR3 loop reads CASSEGDYRPGGYTF. For the CDR3, the DNA is TGTGCCAGCAGCGAGGGGGACTATCGACCGGGTGGCTACACCTTC. The variable domain in full, with the rest retrieved from reference TRBV9 and TRBJ1-2, is DSGVTQTPKHLITATGQRVTLRCSPRSGDLSVYWYQQSLDQGLQFLIQYYNGEERAKGNILERFSAQQFPDLHSELNLSSLELGDSALYFCASSEGDYRPGGYTFGSGTRLTVV.

This clone was seen a few times. This chain joins TRBV28 and TRBJ1-5; D is unclear. The CDR3 is 15 amino acids. Trimming stripped 4 bases from V and 4 bases from J, with 14 bases between. Germline loops: CDR1 MDHEN, CDR2 SYDVKM. CDR3 nucleotides: TGTGCCAGCAGTTCCTACAGAATCTGGAATCAGCCCCAGCATTTT. Translation: CASSSYRIWNQPQHF.

Sample share makes this clone medium-sized. J is TRBJ2-3 and V is TRBV6-1, with 10 bases identical to TRBD2. Trimming cost V 5 bases and J 2 bases; bases outside gene matches: 7. This CDR3 is built from 16 residues. Per germline, CDR1 MNHNS and CDR2 SASEGT. The CDR3 here is CASSSNLAGDTDTQYF. The DNA for the CDR3 is TGTGCCAGCAGTTCCAATCTAGCGGGGGACACAGATACGCAGTATTTT.